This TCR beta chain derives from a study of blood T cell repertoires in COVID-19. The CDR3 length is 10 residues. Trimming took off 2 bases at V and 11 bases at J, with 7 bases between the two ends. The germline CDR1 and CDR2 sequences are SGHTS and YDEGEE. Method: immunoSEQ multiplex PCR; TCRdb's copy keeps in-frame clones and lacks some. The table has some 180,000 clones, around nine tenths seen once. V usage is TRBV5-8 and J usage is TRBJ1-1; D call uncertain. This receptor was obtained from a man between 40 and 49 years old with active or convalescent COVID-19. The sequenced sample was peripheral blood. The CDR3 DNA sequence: TGTGCCAGCAGCTTCCAGCGGGCTTTCTTT. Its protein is CASSFQRAFF.